The clone carrying this T cell receptor beta chain was seen many times. Its antigen is unknown. This CDR3 is 14 amino acids long. V gave up 3 bases and J gave up 8 bases; unmatched junction bases: 11. Germline lookup yields CDR1 DFQATT and CDR2 SNEGSKA (reference sequence). This record comes from a study of response to subunit inactivated influenza vaccine. Study conclusions and caveats: The authors put forward the suggestion that each seasonal influenza vaccination may bring in only a limited number of new T cells.

One entry per CDR3 protein results from TCRdb running MiXCR on the RT-PCR reads. The table shows under 550,000 distinct CDR3 sequences, with under 8.5% occurring only once. The sequencing here drew on PBMCs from blood, taken around 25 months after vaccination. The chain uses TRBV20-1 and TRBJ2-3; TRBD1 matches at 7 bases. This clonotype originated in a man between 45 and 75 years old who received an inactivated influenza vaccine. The CDR3 nucleotides are TGCAGTGCTAGGGAAGACAGGGTCCCGAGTACGCAGTATTTT. This gives the protein CSAREDRVPSTQYF.